One TCR beta chain is described in this entry. As originally analysed: Scientists estimated how many nucleated cells there were by amplifying reference gene primers. Here immunoSEQ multiplex PCR was the method, and the copy in TCRdb shows in-frame clones only, minus some. The V and J calls and the clone size are those of that table, but D and trimming were determined from the DNA. The repertoire has roughly 190,000 clones, around 90% of them found once; the top ten carry 0.5% to 0.65%. The sample is drawn from a study of blood T cell repertoires in COVID-19. The overall study: From T cells, B-cell-depleted T cells, or PBMCs came the material, which was cDNA or gDNA.

V lost 6 bases to trimming and J lost 2 bases, with 18 bases between them. The CDR3 length is 16 residues. Germline V gene lookup returns CDR1 MDHEN and CDR2 SYDVKM. The chain couples TRBV28 to TRBJ2-3; D might be TRBD2 (5 bases). Input material: peripheral blood. This clonotype was obtained from a man aged 45-65 years with acute or convalescent COVID-19. Here the CDR3 DNA reads TGTGCCAGCAGGGAGGCGGGCGAGCGTAACACAGATACGCAGTATTTT. Its translation: CASREAGERNTDTQYF.